The 20 T cell receptor beta chains reported below all come from one sample, sequenced in a study of blood T cell repertoires in COVID-19. Only in-frame clones appear in the TCRdb table, and some are missing; sequencing was by immunoSEQ multiplex PCR. The sample lists under 50,000 clones, around four fifths occurring once. Sequenced input: peripheral blood. These receptors all stem from a man aged 70 or older with acute or convalescent COVID-19.

The chain has TRBV7-3 and TRBJ1-3; TRBD1 matches 8 bases. With V trimmed by 5 bases and J by 0 bases, 6 bases remained unmatched. CDR1 is SGHTA, CDR2 FQGTGA, per germline. This CDR3 is built from 16 residues. CDR3 sequence reads: CASSPTGGTSGNTIYF. DNA of the CDR3: TGTGCCAGCAGCCCCACAGGGGGAACCTCTGGAAACACCATATATTTT.

J is TRBJ2-7 and V is TRBV5-1; 10 bases match TRBD1. CDR3 length: 14 amino acids. Germline V gives CDR1 SGHRS, CDR2 YFSETQ. Trimming at V came to 0 bases and at J to 5 bases, leaving 2 bases not matched to a gene. The CDR3 sequence is CASSLATGGDEQYF. DNA of the CDR3: TGCGCCAGCAGCTTGGCGACAGGGGGCGACGAGCAGTACTTC.

This clone came up once. V gene TRBV7-2 combines with J gene TRBJ1-2, with 8 bases matching TRBD1. This CDR3 has 14 amino acids. Germline CDR1 and CDR2: SGHTA and FQGNSA. Losses at the gene ends were 5 bases for V and 6 bases for J; bases not matched to a gene: 8. The CDR3 nucleotides are TGTGCCAGCAGCCCGGACAGGGAAGTCCATGGCTACACCTTC. The encoded protein is CASSPDREVHGYTF.

V usage is TRBV11-2 and J usage is TRBJ2-2; D perhaps matches TRBD1 (5 bases). Trimming pared 6 bases from V and 1 base from J, leaving 9 bases between. Germline V CDR1 and CDR2: SGHAT, FQNNGV. CDR3 length equals 14 residues. For the CDR3, the DNA is TGTGCCAGCAGAGCAGGACAGAACACCGGGGAGCTGTTTTTT. It yields the protein CASRAGQNTGELFF.

The CDR3 is CASSLNGQLGEKLFF. As DNA, the CDR3 is TGTGCCAGCAGCTTAAATGGACAGTTGGGAGAAAAACTGTTTTTT. This sequence joins TRBV11-3 and TRBJ1-4, with TRBD1 as a possible D gene (6 bases). V shed 2 bases and J shed 8 bases, with 15 bases lying between them. The CDR3 totals 15 residues. The germline CDR1 and CDR2 sequences are SGHNT and YENEEA. Full variable domain (remainder filled in from reference TRBV11-3 and TRBJ1-4): EAGVVQSPRYKIIEKKQPVAFWCNPISGHNTLYWYLQNLGQGPELLIRYENEEAVDDSQLPKDRFSAERLKGVDSTLKIQPAELGDSAVYLCASSLNGQLGEKLFFGSGTQLSVL.

This clone was observed once. The V gene is TRBV7-8, the J gene TRBJ1-2, with D perhaps matching TRBD1 (5 bases). V was trimmed by 7 bases and J by 5 bases, leaving 17 bases between them. Germline CDR1 and CDR2: SGHVS and FQNEAQ. The CDR3 has 14 amino acids. The CDR3 DNA follows: TGTGCCAGCACCCTAAACAGGCAGACTTATGGCTACACCTTC. This sequence encodes CASTLNRQTYGYTF.

This rearrangement joins TRBV6-6 to TRBJ2-1, with TRBD2 matching over 7 bases. The CDR3 extends over 14 amino acids. The germline V gene has CDR1 MNHNY and CDR2 SVGAGI (reference sequence). V gave up 1 base and J gave up 6 bases; unmatched junction bases: 3. Here the CDR3 reads CASSYFGRGNEQFF. In DNA, the CDR3 is TGTGCCAGCAGTTACTTTGGGAGGGGCAATGAGCAGTTCTTC.

This clone was seen a few times. V and J are TRBV6-2 or TRBV6-3 and TRBJ1-2; 7 bases are shared with TRBD1. The CDR3 is 13 amino acids. Germline CDR1 reads MNHEY; CDR2 reads SVGEGT. V trimming: 4 bases; J trimming: 5 bases; junction bases outside the gene matches: 4. The CDR3 DNA reads TGTGCCAGCAGTTGGGGGACAGCATATGGCTACACCTTC. Its translation is CASSWGTAYGYTF.

This chain connects TRBV6-2 or TRBV6-3 to TRBJ2-3; the D is unclear. The CDR3 loop spans 14 amino acids. V lost 2 bases, J lost 2 bases, and 8 bases lay in between. Germline CDR1 MNHEY, CDR2 SVGEGT. The CDR3 reads CASSYGQFTDTQYF. The DNA of the CDR3 is TGTGCCAGCAGTTACGGCCAGTTCACAGATACGCAGTATTTT.

J is TRBJ2-1 and V is TRBV30; D is unresolved. The germline gives CDR1 GTSNPN, CDR2 SVGIG (reference sequence). The CDR3 is 10 amino acids. Deletions cut 5 bases from V and 5 bases from J, with 4 bases between. The CDR3 DNA reads as TGTGCCTGGGGTAACAATGAGCAGTTCTTC. Translated, it gives CAWGNNEQFF.

V usage is TRBV5-1 and J usage is TRBJ2-7; TRBD1 agrees at 8 bases. The junction had 9 bases not matched to a gene; V was cut back by 4 bases and J by 6 bases. Germline lookup yields CDR1 SGHRS and CDR2 YFSETQ. This CDR3 contains 14 residues. This chain's CDR3 is CASSTEDRAAEQYF. The CDR3 coding sequence is TGCGCCAGCAGCACCGAGGACAGGGCGGCCGAGCAGTACTTC.

The chain uses TRBV7-9 and TRBJ2-6; 7 bases match TRBD1. Germline CDR1 is SEHNR and CDR2 is FQNEAQ (reference sequence). This CDR3 comprises 17 residues. After removal of 4 bases from V and 4 bases from J, the junction contained 10 bases not matched to a gene. CDR3 in amino acids: CASSSGQISAGANVLTF. The DNA of the CDR3 is TGTGCCAGCAGCTCGGGACAGATATCCGCGGGGGCCAACGTCCTGACTTTC.

This clone appeared once. The chain has TRBV7-2 and TRBJ2-7; 10 positions match TRBD2. V gave up 5 bases and J gave up 3 bases; unmatched junction bases: 10. This CDR3 region has 16 residues. Germline V gene data show CDR1 as SGHTA and CDR2 as FQGNSA. The CDR3 reads CASSPRMLAGVYEQYF. For the CDR3, the DNA is TGTGCCAGCAGCCCTAGGATGCTAGCGGGAGTCTACGAGCAGTACTTC.

The gene calls are TRBV7-2 and TRBJ1-5; no definite D call. This CDR3 has 15 residues. From germline, CDR1 is SGHTA and CDR2 FQGNSA. Trimming left V 3 bases short and J 2 bases short, with 11 bases between. The CDR3 spells CASSLGPRGNQPQHF. The DNA of the CDR3 is TGTGCCAGCAGCTTGGGTCCGAGGGGCAATCAGCCCCAGCATTTT.

The chain is built from TRBV3-1 (or the pseudogene TRBV3-2) and TRBJ1-6; 9 bases align to TRBD1. The germline gives CDR1 LGHDT, CDR2 YNNKEL (reference sequence). This CDR3 is 14 amino acids long. The J segment lost 7 bases and the V segment lost 3 bases, leaving 1 base of the junction unmatched. CDR3: CASSQGTGNSPLHF. The CDR3 coding sequence is TGTGCCAGCAGCCAGGGGACAGGGAATTCACCCCTCCACTTT.

The chain is built from TRBV7-2 and TRBJ2-1, with D possibly TRBD2 on 6 matching bases. The CDR3 length is 16 residues. Germline V lookup: CDR1 SGHTA, CDR2 FQGNSA. The V gene lost 2 bases and the J gene lost 7 bases, with 18 bases spanning the gap. In DNA, the CDR3 is TGTGCCAGCAGCTTAAATCGGCCGGGGGTGGGGAATGAGCAGTTCTTC. Its protein is CASSLNRPGVGNEQFF.

With respect to this clone: A junction end diverges from the germline sequence, so it may reflect a read error. This sequence joins TRBV30 and TRBJ2-7; possibly TRBD2 for D (7 bases). CDR3 size: 13 residues. Germline V gene lookup returns CDR1 GTSNPN and CDR2 SVGIG (reference sequence). This CDR3 is CTHRGDISYEQYF. The CDR3 DNA reads as TGCACTCACCGGGGGGACATCTCCTACGAGCAGTACTTC.

In this sample, this clone is medium-sized (0.01 to 0.1%). For the CDR3, the DNA is TGTGCCAGCAGCGTAGGTGTAGACAGGGAAGCCAAAAACATTCAGTACTTC. Translated, it gives CASSVGVDREAKNIQYF. This rearrangement joins TRBV9 to TRBJ2-4, with TRBD1 matching 7 bases. The CDR3 has 17 amino acids. The junction had 6 bases not matched to a gene; V was cut back by 0 bases and J by 0 bases. Per germline, CDR1 SGDLS and CDR2 YYNGEE. Full variable domain (missing parts from reference TRBV9 and TRBJ2-4): DSGVTQTPKHLITATGQRVTLRCSPRSGDLSVYWYQQSLDQGLQFLIQYYNGEERAKGNILERFSAQQFPDLHSELNLSSLELGDSALYFCASSVGVDREAKNIQYFGAGTRLSVL.

The chain carries TRBV19 and TRBJ1-5, with D unresolved. V was pared by 5 bases and J by 1 base, with 6 bases between. The CDR3 sequence is 13 residues long. Germline V gene lookup returns CDR1 LNHDA and CDR2 SQIVND (reference sequence). The CDR3 is CASSWESNQPQHF. In DNA form, the CDR3 reads TGTGCCAGTAGTTGGGAGAGCAATCAGCCCCAGCATTTT.

This clone has a single count. CDR3 nucleotide sequence: TGTGCCAGCAGTCTAAGGGTCGAAGGGAGCCACGAGCAGTACTTC. Amino acid sequence: CASSLRVEGSHEQYF. The chain combines TRBV7-9 with TRBJ2-7, with D possibly being TRBD2 (5 bases). CDR1 and CDR2 from the germline V gene are SEHNR and FQNEAQ (reference sequence). The CDR3 covers 15 residues. The V end was cut by 6 bases, the J end by 5 bases, with 20 bases between. Complete variable domain (other parts from reference TRBV7-9 and TRBJ2-7): DTGVSQNPRHKITKRGQNVTFRCDPISEHNRLYWYRQTLGQGPEFLTYFQNEAQLEKSRLLSDRFSAERPKGSFSTLEIQRTEQGDSAMYLCASSLRVEGSHEQYFGPGTRLTVT.